The rows below give T cell receptor beta chains drawn from one sample of a study of CD8+ T cells in alopecia areata. TCRdb keeps only in-frame clones here, not all; method: immunoSEQ multiplex PCR. The sample yields about 250,000 clones, 60% seen once. Sequenced here: CD4+ T cells sorted from blood, sampled at roughly week 53, from a patient treated with tofacitinib. Receptors originate from a human donor with alopecia areata. The CDR3 runs from the conserved cysteine through the conserved F or W. D genes are given only for firm matches. The listing skips clone size in some rows; elsewhere it reads once, few, many or a size class.

TRBJ2-5,TRBD2,14,TRBV29-1,.,TGCAGCGCTACGGGGGGTGGGGTCCAAGAGACCCAGTACTTC,CSATGGGVQETQYF
TRBJ1-3,.,16,TRBV7-9,.,TGTGCCAGCAGCTTAGCGCTCCGCCACTCTGGAAACACCATATATTTT,CASSLALRHSGNTIYF
TRBJ2-2,.,14,TRBV27,.,TGTGCCAGCAGTTTTTCGACACCCACCGGGGAGCTGTTTTTT,CASSFSTPTGELFF
TRBJ2-3,.,15,TRBV9,few,TGTGCCAGCAGCGTGGACCCGGCTAGATCGCCTACGCAGTATTTT,CASSVDPARSPTQYF
TRBJ2-3,.,11,TRBV2,.,TGTGCCAGCGCCATGGGGGATACGCAGTATTTT,CASAMGDTQYF
TRBJ2-7,.,12,TRBV11-2,few,TGTGCCAGCAGCCGGGGATTGGGCGAGCAGTACTTC,CASSRGLGEQYF
TRBJ1-5,.,16,TRBV6-7,.,TGTGCCAGCAGTTACTCGGCGAGCAGGGAAAATCAGCCCCAGCATTTT,CASSYSASRENQPQHF
TRBJ2-5,.,14,TRBV5-1,.,TGCGCCAGCAGCCCGGGACAAGTAGAAGAGACCCAGTACTTC,CASSPGQVEETQYF
TRBJ2-6,.,13,TRBV29-1,few,TGCAGCGCCGGACAGTCTGGGGCCAACGTCCTGACTTTC,CSAGQSGANVLTF
TRBJ1-3,.,10,TRBV30,.,TGTGCCTGGGGTGGAAACACCATATATTTT,CAWGGNTIYF
TRBJ2-2,TRBD2,15,TRBV11-2,few,TGTGCCAGCAGCTCACCGCGGGGGAAAACCGGGGAGCTGTTTTTT,CASSSPRGKTGELFF
TRBJ1-1,.,13,TRBV29-1,.,TGCAGCGTTGGTCACAGGGCGACCACTGAAGCTTTCTTT,CSVGHRATTEAFF
TRBJ2-2,.,13,TRBV5-1,.,TGCGCCAGCAACGCCTTAGGGACCGGGGAGCTGTTTTTT,CASNALGTGELFF
TRBJ2-1,.,16,TRBV5-6,few,TGTGCCAGCAGCTTGTTGAAGCCTAGTTCCTACAATGAGCAGTTCTTC,CASSLLKPSSYNEQFF
TRBJ1-6,.,15,TRBV7-2,.,TGTGCCAGCAGCTTAGGGAGCTCCTATAATTCACCCCTCCACTTT,CASSLGSSYNSPLHF
TRBJ2-3,TRBD2,16,TRBV5-1,few,TGCGCCAGCAGCCCGACTAGCGGGGCTGGCACAGATACGCAGTATTTT,CASSPTSGAGTDTQYF
TRBJ1-2,TRBD1,14,TRBV27,.,TGTGCCAGCAGCTCCGGACAGGGGAACTATGGCTACACCTTC,CASSSGQGNYGYTF
TRBJ1-1,.,14,TRBV30,.,TGTGCCTGGAACACGCTCAGGGAGAACACTGAAGCTTTCTTT,CAWNTLRENTEAFF
TRBJ2-5,TRBD1,19,TRBV9,.,TGTGCCAGCAGCGTAGGGAGGGCTCTCGGGACAGGGTTCTCAGAGACCCAGTACTTC,CASSVGRALGTGFSETQYF
TRBJ2-7,.,14,TRBV30,.,TGTGCCTATAGTGGGGCGCCTGCCCCCTCCGAGCAGTACTTC,CAYSGAPAPSEQYF
TRBJ1-2,.,12,TRBV9,few,TGTGCCAGCAGCGGCGGACGCCGGACGCAAACCTTC,CASSGGRRTQTF
TRBJ2-1,.,11,TRBV29-1,.,TGCAGCGGCTGTGAATTCAATGAGCAGTTCTTC,CSGCEFNEQFF
TRBJ2-1,TRBD2,17,TRBV30,.,TGTGCCTGGAGTGTACGTGTACTAGCGGGGGGAAACAATGAGCAGTTCTTC,CAWSVRVLAGGNNEQFF
TRBJ1-1,TRBD1,15,TRBV4-1,.,TGCGCCAGCAGATCGTCAGGGGGCTGGGGCACTGAAGCTTTCTTT,CASRSSGGWGTEAFF
TRBJ2-1,TRBD1,14,TRBV6-5,.,TGTGCCAGCAAGCTGGACAGGGGGCGTGATGAGCAGTTCTTC,CASKLDRGRDEQFF
TRBJ2-5,.,15,TRBV23-1,.,TGCGCCAGCAGTCAATCTCGGACAGCCCAAGAGACCCAGTACTTC,CASSQSRTAQETQYF
TRBJ2-7,.,11,TRBV29-1,.,TGCAGCGGGGGGCATGCGGGCGAGCAGTACTTC,CSGGHAGEQYF
TRBJ2-1,.,12,TRBV30,.,TGTGCCTGGAGTCCCGTGGAAAATGAGCAGTTCTTC,CAWSPVENEQFF
TRBJ2-3,.,12,TRBV7-9,few,TGTGCCAGCACCCTAGGGGCCAATACGCAGTATTTT,CASTLGANTQYF
TRBJ1-6,TRBD1,14,TRBV30,.,TGTGCCTGGAGTTCAACAGGGGGCGATTCACCCCTCCACTTT,CAWSSTGGDSPLHF
TRBJ1-2,.,12,TRBV7-7,.,TGTGCCACCCCGGGAACACGTCATGGCTACACCTTC,CATPGTRHGYTF
TRBJ2-7,.,14,TRBV4-1,medium-sized,TGCGCCAGCAGCCAAGGGCTCAGGGGCTACGAGCAGTACTTC,CASSQGLRGYEQYF
TRBJ1-1,TRBD1,16,TRBV30,.,TGTGCCTGGAGGAAATCCGGGACAGGGAGGAACACTGAAGCTTTCTTT,CAWRKSGTGRNTEAFF
TRBJ2-2,.,15,TRBV30,.,TGTGCCTGGATCCGCCGGGGGCAACTTAACGGGGAGCTGTTTTTT,CAWIRRGQLNGELFF
TRBJ2-7,TRBD2,19,TRBV4-1,few,TGCGCCAGCAGCCAAGGGCCCATGGAGCGGGGGGGCTCTCACTACGAGCAGTACTTC,CASSQGPMERGGSHYEQYF
TRBJ2-7,.,15,TRBV5-1,.,TGCGCCAGCAGCTTGGATAGTCGACAGACCTACGAGCAGTACTTC,CASSLDSRQTYEQYF
TRBJ2-7,.,14,TRBV6-6,.,TGTGCCAGCAGTCTTCGCGGCAGAAGCTACGAGCAGTACTTC,CASSLRGRSYEQYF
TRBJ1-5,.,15,TRBV30,.,TGTGCCTGGAGTGGTAGTGGACCTAGCAATCAGCCCCAGCATTTT,CAWSGSGPSNQPQHF
TRBJ1-5,.,16,TRBV7-2,.,TGTGCCAGCAGCTCTTACGTGGCAGGGACGAATCAGCCCCAGCATTTT,CASSSYVAGTNQPQHF
TRBJ2-3,.,16,TRBV4-1,few,TGCGCCAGCAGCCAAGAGTACGGGGTCGGGACAGATACGCAGTATTTT,CASSQEYGVGTDTQYF
TRBJ2-7,TRBD1,13,TRBV29-1,.,TGCAGCGTTGCTTCTCAGGGGGCCCACGAGCAGTACTTC,CSVASQGAHEQYF
TRBJ1-1,.,13,TRBV13,few,TGTGCCAGCAGCCGGACTGGGGGCGCTGAAGCTTTCTTT,CASSRTGGAEAFF
TRBJ2-3,.,17,TRBV2,.,TGTGCCAGCAGTGAAACTGGGGGACCGCTGGTCACAGATACGCAGTATTTT,CASSETGGPLVTDTQYF
TRBJ2-5,.,14,TRBV28,.,TGTGCCAGCAGCTCTACAGGTTCCCGGGAGACCCAGTACTTC,CASSSTGSRETQYF
TRBJ2-7,.,11,TRBV6-1,.,TGTGCCAGCAGTGGGACCTACGAGCAGTACTTC,CASSGTYEQYF
TRBJ2-7,TRBD1,14,TRBV10-1,few,TGCGCCAGCAGTGAGTCGGGACAGGTACACGAGCAGTACTTC,CASSESGQVHEQYF
TRBJ1-3,.,14,TRBV23-1,.,TGCGCCAGCATCCGCGGTGGCTCTGGAAACACCATATATTTT,CASIRGGSGNTIYF
TRBJ2-5,.,13,TRBV19,few,TGTGCCAGTAGTAAGGGATTCCAAGAGACCCAGTACTTC,CASSKGFQETQYF
TRBJ1-5,.,12,TRBV29-1,.,TGCAGCGTTGAGGTGGCAGGGAAGCCCCAGCATTTT,CSVEVAGKPQHF
TRBJ1-2,.,14,TRBV6-5,.,TGTGCCAGCAGCACTCGGACAGAAATCTATGGCTACACCTTC,CASSTRTEIYGYTF
TRBJ2-5,.,15,TRBV5-1,.,TGCGCCAGCAGCTTGGGGTCCGAGGGGCTACAGACCCAGTACTTC,CASSLGSEGLQTQYF
TRBJ1-2,TRBD1,12,TRBV6-4,.,TGTGCCAGCAAAGCGGGACAGGGTCGCTACACCTTC,CASKAGQGRYTF
TRBJ1-2,.,13,TRBV10-3,.,TGTGCCATCAGTGAGTCTGGGGGAGATGGCTACACCTTC,CAISESGGDGYTF
TRBJ1-2,TRBD1,14,TRBV5-1,.,TGCGCCAGCAGCTTGGGACAGGGCAGAGTTGGCTACACCTTC,CASSLGQGRVGYTF
TRBJ2-3,.,13,TRBV30,.,TGTGCCTGGAGTGTAGGGGGCACAGATACGCAGTATTTT,CAWSVGGTDTQYF